The 32 T cell receptor beta chains below were found in one sample sequenced in a study of cytomegalovirus exposure and HLA in healthy donors. PCR used 60 Vbeta primers and 13 Jbeta primers. Assay: immunoSEQ multiplex PCR; the TCRdb copy retains only in-frame clones and omits some. The sample yields around 100,000 clones, of which the top ten take up about 0.59%. Material for sequencing was PBMCs. These receptors were collected from a man in his fifties in good health and CMV-seronegative.

The chain is built from TRBV4-1 and TRBJ2-2; 9 bases line up with TRBD2. The CDR3 covers 16 residues. The ends lost 8 bases at V and 3 bases at J; junction bases unmatched: 10. The germline CDR1 and CDR2 sequences are MGHRA and YSYEKL. In DNA form, the CDR3 reads TGCGCCAGCTCAACTGGGCTAGCGGGATACACCGGGGAGCTGTTTTTT. This encodes CASSTGLAGYTGELFF.

The rearrangement uses TRBV6-1 and TRBJ1-3; possible D gene TRBD1, 5 bases. Deletions cut 1 base from V and 8 bases from J, with 9 bases between. The CDR3 runs to 13 residues. Germline V gives CDR1 MNHNS, CDR2 SASEGT. Written as DNA, the CDR3 is TGTGCCAGCAGTGAAGACAGGCTGGACACCATATATTTT. Its protein product is CASSEDRLDTIYF.

The rearrangement uses TRBV11-3 and TRBJ1-2; D is undetermined. The CDR3 is 13 residues long. Germline V lookup: CDR1 SGHNT, CDR2 YENEEA. V was cut by 5 bases and J by 4 bases, with 11 bases left in between. The CDR3 coding sequence is TGTGCCAGCAGCCCTGATGGTAGCTATGGCTACACCTTC. Encoded protein: CASSPDGSYGYTF.

The V and J genes are TRBV5-6 and TRBJ1-6; D is unresolved. The ends were cut back, 4 bases at V and 8 bases at J, with 10 bases in the middle. Germline-derived CDR1 and CDR2 are SGHDT and YYEEEE. The CDR3 extends over 13 amino acids. The CDR3 spells CASSMVGDSPLHF. The DNA of the CDR3 is TGTGCCAGCAGCATGGTCGGGGATTCACCCCTCCACTTT.

The chain has TRBV18 and TRBJ2-5, with TRBD1 matching 11 bases. J lost 5 bases, V lost 2 bases, and 7 bases had no gene match. From germline, CDR1 is KGHSH and CDR2 LQKENI. The CDR3 is 16 amino acids. CDR3 residues: CASSPVDRGLQETQYF. The CDR3, as DNA: TGTGCCAGCTCACCAGTGGACAGGGGGCTGCAGGAGACCCAGTACTTC.

V gene TRBV20-1 combines with J gene TRBJ2-7; D not resolved. There are 11 residues in the CDR3. Germline V gives CDR1 DFQATT, CDR2 SNEGSKA (reference sequence). V was trimmed by 3 bases and J by 7 bases, leaving 10 bases between them. In nucleotides, the CDR3 is TGCAGTGCTAGGGCAACGAAAGAGCAGTACTTC. Its protein is CSARATKEQYF.

The chain carries TRBV19 and TRBJ1-5; 10 bases are shared with TRBD1. Trimming at V came to 5 bases and at J to 2 bases, leaving 9 bases not matched to a gene. In germline, CDR1 is LNHDA, CDR2 SQIVND (reference sequence). This CDR3 comprises 17 residues. Here the CDR3 reads CASSPRTGGIGNQPQHF. In DNA, the CDR3 is TGTGCCAGTAGTCCCCGGACAGGGGGTATTGGCAATCAGCCCCAGCATTTT.

V is TRBV14 and J is TRBJ2-2; D is ambiguous. Germline lookup yields CDR1 SGHDN and CDR2 FVKESK. V was cut by 0 bases and J by 8 bases, with 7 bases left in between. The CDR3 totals 13 residues. This CDR3 is CASSQESLGELFF. DNA of the CDR3: TGTGCCAGCAGCCAAGAATCCTTAGGGGAGCTGTTTTTT.

The genes are TRBV15 and TRBJ2-3; the D gene is possibly TRBD2 (5 bases). The CDR3 is 15 residues long. Trimming shortened V by 4 bases and J by 6 bases, and 17 bases separated the two germline ends. Germline V lookup: CDR1 LNHNV, CDR2 YYDKDF (reference sequence). The CDR3, as DNA: TGTGCCACCAGCACCCGGGCCCGGAGGTTTGATACGCAGTATTTT. It is translated as CATSTRARRFDTQYF. The entire variable domain, with the rest obtained from reference TRBV15 and TRBJ2-3, is as follows: DAMVIQNPRYQVTQFGKPVTLSCSQTLNHNVMYWYQQKSSQAPKLLFHYYDKDFNNEADTPDNFQSRRPNTSFCFLDIRSPGLGDTAMYLCATSTRARRFDTQYFGPGTRLTVL.

The rearrangement links TRBV18 to TRBJ2-1; the D gene is possibly TRBD1 (5 bases). In germline, CDR1 is KGHSH, CDR2 LQKENI. The CDR3 sequence is 15 residues long. Deletions cut 3 bases from V and 4 bases from J, with 13 bases between. The CDR3 region is CASSPSGLTYNEQFF. The DNA of the CDR3 is TGTGCCAGCTCACCGTCAGGGCTAACATACAATGAGCAGTTCTTC.

This chain joins TRBV5-6 and TRBJ1-1; D remains ambiguous. The CDR3 length is 16 residues. Between the trimmed V and J ends, which lost 0 bases and 1 base, there was a span of 13 bases. Germline V gene sequence: CDR1 SGHDT, CDR2 YYEEEE. CDR3 coding DNA: TGTGCCAGCAGCTTGGTAGGGAGAAGGGAGAACACTGAAGCTTTCTTT. This codes for CASSLVGRRENTEAFF.

This chain uses TRBV10-3 with TRBJ1-2; no clear D gene. The length of the CDR3 is 14 residues. The V end lost 6 bases, the J end lost 5 bases, and 16 bases lay between the germline ends. From germline, CDR1 is ENHRY and CDR2 SYGVKD. The CDR3 coding sequence is TGTGCCATCAGAGGAGTGGCCGAACTATATGGCTACACCTTC. Amino acids: CAIRGVAELYGYTF.

The V call is TRBV7-9, the J call TRBJ1-6; TRBD1 matches 8 bases. This CDR3 has 14 amino acids. Germline V lookup: CDR1 SEHNR, CDR2 FQNEAQ (reference sequence). V lost 6 bases to trimming and J lost 16 bases; unmatched junction nucleotides: 14. CDR3 nucleotide sequence: TGTGCCAGCAGTTCCGGGACAGGAGTTGGAGGACTCCACTTT. It translates to CASSSGTGVGGLHF.

V and J are TRBV7-8 and TRBJ1-2, with 10 bases identical to TRBD1. This CDR3 region has 16 residues. Germline CDR1 is SGHVS and CDR2 is FQNEAQ. J gave up 8 bases and V 2 bases, and 11 bases lay outside the gene matches. CDR3 loop: CASSLRDRGLLEGYTF. CDR3 DNA sequence: TGTGCCAGCAGCTTAAGGGACAGGGGTCTTTTGGAAGGCTACACCTTC.

The V and J genes are TRBV6-1 and TRBJ2-2; weak D call: TRBD2 (6 bases). The CDR3 is 15 residues long. Germline V gives CDR1 MNHNS, CDR2 SASEGT. The V and J ends lost 7 bases and 3 bases respectively, with 15 bases between them. The CDR3 loop reads CASTLWEDYTGELFF. CDR3 DNA sequence: TGTGCCAGCACCCTGTGGGAGGATTACACCGGGGAGCTGTTTTTT.

The chain carries TRBV4-3 and TRBJ2-3, with D possibly TRBD2 on 6 matching bases. This CDR3 is 16 amino acids long. Germline V gene data show CDR1 as LGHNA and CDR2 as YSLEER. The V end lost 4 bases, the J end lost 3 bases, and 17 bases lay between the germline ends. DNA for the CDR3: TGCGCCAGCAGCCTAGGTGGGGGGAGGCGGACAGATACGCAGTATTTT. It translates to CASSLGGGRRTDTQYF.

Note on this clone: An end of the junction does not agree with germline; a read error may underlie this. The genes are TRBV7-7 and TRBJ2-1, with 9 nucleotides matching TRBD2. Germline assignment: CDR1 SSHAT and CDR2 FNYEAQ (reference sequence). This CDR3 is 14 amino acids long. CDR3 region: CASSKGLAPNEQFF. For the CDR3, the DNA is TGTGCTAGCAGCAAGGGACTAGCCCCCAATGAGCAGTTCTTC.

This chain joins TRBV5-1 and TRBJ2-1; 7 bases agree with TRBD1. V lost 4 bases to trimming and J lost 6 bases; unmatched junction nucleotides: 4. Per the germline V gene, CDR1 is SGHRS and CDR2 is YFSETQ. This CDR3 is built from 13 residues. CDR3 DNA sequence: TGCGCCAGCAGCCTCCGGACAGGCAATGAGCAGTTCTTC. Amino acids: CASSLRTGNEQFF. Full variable domain (outside the CDR3, taken from reference TRBV5-1 and TRBJ2-1): KAGVTQTPRYLIKTRGQQVTLSCSPISGHRSVSWYQQTPGQGLQFLFEYFSETQRNKGNFPGRFSGRQFSNSRSEMNVSTLELGDSALYLCASSLRTGNEQFFGPGTRLTVL.

The V gene is TRBV19, the J gene TRBJ1-4, with 7 positions matching TRBD1. With V trimmed by 3 bases and J by 2 bases, 3 bases remained unmatched. The CDR3 has 15 amino acids. Germline-derived CDR1 and CDR2 are LNHDA and SQIVND (reference sequence). In DNA form, the CDR3 reads TGTGCCAGTAGTATCAACAGGGGCACTAATGAAAAACTGTTTTTT. Translating it yields CASSINRGTNEKLFF. Full variable domain (rest looked up from reference TRBV19 and TRBJ1-4): DGGITQSPKYLFRKEGQNVTLSCEQNLNHDAMYWYRQDPGQGLRLIYYSQIVNDFQKGDIAEGYSVSREKKESFPLTVTSAQKNPTAFYLCASSINRGTNEKLFFGSGTQLSVL.

The chain is built from TRBV2 and TRBJ1-6; D may be TRBD1 (6 bases). This CDR3 contains 15 residues. Germline V gene lookup returns CDR1 SNHLY and CDR2 FYNNEI. Trimming removed 8 bases at V and 0 bases at J, with 11 bases between. CDR3 bases: TGTGCCAGCCGAGGGGGAAGCTCCTATAATTCACCCCTCCACTTT. This sequence encodes CASRGGSSYNSPLHF.

V and J are TRBV4-1 and TRBJ1-6; D gene uncertain. Germline CDR1 and CDR2: MGHRA and YSYEKL. V was trimmed by 0 bases and J by 9 bases, leaving 6 bases between them. The CDR3 consists of 13 residues. For the CDR3, the DNA is TGCGCCAGCAGCCAAGAAACCGGTTCACCCCTCCACTTT. It specifies CASSQETGSPLHF.

The rearrangement joins TRBV6-1 to TRBJ2-1; 7 nucleotides agree with TRBD2. Germline-derived CDR1 and CDR2 are MNHNS and SASEGT. The junction had 10 bases not matched to a gene; V was cut back by 4 bases and J by 4 bases. This CDR3 has 16 residues. CDR3 in DNA: TGTGCCAGCAGTGGCTCAAGGACTAGTCGTTACAATGAGCAGTTCTTC. It encodes CASSGSRTSRYNEQFF.

The V gene is TRBV7-2, the J gene TRBJ2-3, with a possible D match to TRBD2 (6 bases). Looked up from germline, CDR1 is SGHTA and CDR2 is FQGNSA. The V gene lost 4 bases and the J gene lost 6 bases, with 14 bases spanning the gap. This CDR3 has 14 amino acids. The CDR3 DNA sequence: TGTGCCAGCAGCTCTAGCGTGAGCAGCGATACGCAGTATTTT. It encodes CASSSSVSSDTQYF.

V is TRBV2 and J is TRBJ1-2, with D possibly being TRBD1 (5 bases). Germline lookup yields CDR1 SNHLY and CDR2 FYNNEI. The CDR3 spans 13 residues. V was shortened by 6 bases and J by 1 base, with 9 bases between the two germline ends. CDR3 sequence reads: CASRTQDNYGYTF. CDR3 nucleotide sequence: TGTGCCAGCAGAACACAGGATAACTATGGCTACACCTTC.

CDR3 DNA: TGTGCCAGCAGCTTATACAGCCTAAAAGGGGACATTCAGTACTTC. It encodes CASSLYSLKGDIQYF. The rearrangement links TRBV7-6 to TRBJ2-4; D is possibly TRBD1 (5 bases). CDR1 SGHVS and CDR2 FNYEAQ come from the germline V gene. The CDR3 totals 15 residues. The germline V and J ends were trimmed by 2 bases and 8 bases, with 16 bases remaining between them.

V gene TRBV18 combines with J gene TRBJ2-1; no clear D gene. The CDR3 has 15 residues. V shed 2 bases and J shed 0 bases, with 8 bases lying between them. Germline lookup yields CDR1 KGHSH and CDR2 LQKENI. The CDR3 here is CASSPGPVSYNEQFF. The DNA of the CDR3 is TGTGCCAGCTCACCAGGTCCGGTCTCCTACAATGAGCAGTTCTTC.

The rearrangement uses TRBV18 and TRBJ1-2; 7 bases are shared with TRBD1. V shed 6 bases and J 8 bases; nucleotides not matched to a gene: 18. The CDR3 is made up of 16 amino acids. Germline values: CDR1 KGHSH, CDR2 LQKENI. CDR3 DNA sequence: TGTGCCAGCTCGCTAGAAGGACAGGCGTCGGTGTTCGGCTACACCTTC. Its protein product is CASSLEGQASVFGYTF.

The rearrangement links TRBV4-1 to TRBJ1-5, with a possible D match to TRBD1 (5 bases). CDR3 size: 16 residues. CDR1 MGHRA and CDR2 YSYEKL come from the germline V gene. Trimming took off 5 bases at V and 5 bases at J, with 19 bases between the two ends. As DNA, the CDR3 is TGCGCCAGCAGCGCAGATGCGGGGCAGGGCTATCAGCCCCAGCATTTT. This gives the protein CASSADAGQGYQPQHF.

For the CDR3, the DNA is TGTGCCAGCAGCTTAGGGCTAGTCGGACAAGAGACCCAGTACTTC. It yields the protein CASSLGLVGQETQYF. The J gene is TRBJ2-5, the V gene TRBV11-3; D gene unclear. Germline assignment: CDR1 SGHNT and CDR2 YENEEA. The CDR3 contains 15 residues. V was cut by 1 base and J by 2 bases, with 11 bases left in between.

The chain couples TRBV2 to TRBJ1-2; 7 bases map to TRBD1. J was trimmed by 8 bases and V by 4 bases; bases with no gene match: 7. CDR1 is SNHLY, CDR2 FYNNEI, per germline. This CDR3 is 13 amino acids long. As DNA, the CDR3 is TGTGCCAGCAGTGGTGACAGGGTTGAAGGCTACACCTTC. This codes for CASSGDRVEGYTF. The full variable domain, with the rest looked up from reference TRBV2 and TRBJ1-2, is EPEVTQTPSHQVTQMGQEVILRCVPISNHLYFYWYRQILGQKVEFLVSFYNNEISEKSEIFDDQFSVERPDGSNFTLKIRSTKLEDSAMYFCASSGDRVEGYTFGSGTRLTVV.

The CDR3 loop reads CASSLGTGSAYEQYF. DNA for the CDR3: TGTGCCAGCAGCTTAGGGACGGGGAGCGCCTACGAGCAGTACTTC. This chain connects TRBV7-9 to TRBJ2-7; weak D call: TRBD2 (5 bases). V was cut by 1 base and J by 2 bases, with 12 bases left in between. Per germline, CDR1 SEHNR and CDR2 FQNEAQ (reference sequence). The CDR3 extends over 15 amino acids.

The chain recombines TRBV6-5 with TRBJ2-5; no clear D gene. The J call may be in error: the DNA end matches TRBJ2-7 better. The length of the CDR3 is 13 residues. Germline CDR1 and CDR2: MNHEY and SVGAGI. CDR3 in DNA: TGTGCCAGCAGTTACCTGCCGAACTACGAGCAGTACTTC. Translating gives CASSYLPNYEQYF.